The text below deals with one T cell receptor beta chain. What it recognizes is unknown. These data come from a study of Ad26.COV2.S vaccination and SARS-CoV-2 variants. Study conclusions and caveats: Recipients of vaccine and of placebo showed similar breadth of their non-spike TCR repertoires. Vaccinees reportedly had broad spike-specific CD8+ and CD4+ T cell responses.

Profiling relied on immunoSEQ multiplex PCR, and the TCRdb table lists in-frame clones only, not all of them. The table has 500,000 or so clones, around nine tenths seen once; the top ten hold about 13%. Specified treatment: over 15 received Ad26.COV2.S at low or high dose, single or two shots; about 5 received placebo; per-sample allocation not given. Day 63 after the first vaccine or placebo injection was the time point for sampling. Expressing Wuhan-strain SARS-CoV-2 spike, an Ad26 vector served as the vaccine. The sequencing here drew on peripheral blood, taken in a trial of Ad26.COV2.S vaccine versus placebo. The clonotype was recovered from a person between 18 and 60 years old who received the Ad26.COV2.S COVID-19 vaccine or a placebo.

The CDR3 DNA sequence: TGTGCCAGCTCACCGGACTACTACGAGCAGTACTTC. It specifies CASSPDYYEQYF. The gene calls are TRBV18 and TRBJ2-7; the D gene is possibly TRBD2 (6 bases). V was pared by 3 bases and J by 3 bases, with 6 bases between. CDR3 size: 12 residues. CDR1 KGHSH and CDR2 LQKENI come from the germline V gene.